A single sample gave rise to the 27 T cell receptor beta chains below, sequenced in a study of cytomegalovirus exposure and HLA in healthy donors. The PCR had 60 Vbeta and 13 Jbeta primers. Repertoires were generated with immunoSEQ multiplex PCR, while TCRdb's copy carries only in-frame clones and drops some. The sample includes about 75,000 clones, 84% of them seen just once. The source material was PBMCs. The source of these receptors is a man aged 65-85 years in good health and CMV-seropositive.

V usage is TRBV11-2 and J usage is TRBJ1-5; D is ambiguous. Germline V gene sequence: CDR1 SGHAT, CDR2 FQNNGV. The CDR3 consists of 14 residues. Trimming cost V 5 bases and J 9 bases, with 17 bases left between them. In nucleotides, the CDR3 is TGTGCCAGCAGCCTCGGAGAGGGAGTGGGGCCCCAGCATTTT. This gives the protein CASSLGEGVGPQHF.

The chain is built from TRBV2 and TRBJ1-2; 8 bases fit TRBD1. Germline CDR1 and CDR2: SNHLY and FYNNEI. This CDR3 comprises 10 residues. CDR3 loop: CAQGQDGYTF. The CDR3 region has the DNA TGTGCACAGGGACAGGACGGCTACACCTTC. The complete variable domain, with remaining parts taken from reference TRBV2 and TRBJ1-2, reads EPEVTQTPSHQVTQMGQEVILRCVPISNHLYFYWYRQILGQKVEFLVSFYNNEISEKSEIFDDQFSVERPDGSNFTLKIRSTKLEDSAMYFCAQGQDGYTFGSGTRLTVV.

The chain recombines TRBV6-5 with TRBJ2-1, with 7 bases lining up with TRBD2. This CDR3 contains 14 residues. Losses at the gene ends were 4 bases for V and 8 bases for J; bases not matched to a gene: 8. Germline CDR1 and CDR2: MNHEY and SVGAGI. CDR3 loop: CASSSPAGVDEQFF. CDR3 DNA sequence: TGTGCCAGCAGTTCGCCTGCGGGAGTCGATGAGCAGTTCTTC.

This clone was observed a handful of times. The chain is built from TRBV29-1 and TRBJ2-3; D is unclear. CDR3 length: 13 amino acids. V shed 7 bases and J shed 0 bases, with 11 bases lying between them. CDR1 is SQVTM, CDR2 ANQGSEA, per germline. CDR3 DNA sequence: TGCAGCGGTAGCAGCACTAGCACAGATACGCAGTATTTT. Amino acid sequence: CSGSSTSTDTQYF.

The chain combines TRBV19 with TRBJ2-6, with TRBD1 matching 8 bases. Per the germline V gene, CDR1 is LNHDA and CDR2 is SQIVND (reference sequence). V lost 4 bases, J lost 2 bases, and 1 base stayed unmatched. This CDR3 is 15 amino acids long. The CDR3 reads CASSTTGAGANVLTF. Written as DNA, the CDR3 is TGTGCCAGTAGTACGACAGGGGCTGGGGCCAACGTCCTGACTTTC. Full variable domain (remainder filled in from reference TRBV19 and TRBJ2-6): DGGITQSPKYLFRKEGQNVTLSCEQNLNHDAMYWYRQDPGQGLRLIYYSQIVNDFQKGDIAEGYSVSREKKESFPLTVTSAQKNPTAFYLCASSTTGAGANVLTFGAGSRLTVL.

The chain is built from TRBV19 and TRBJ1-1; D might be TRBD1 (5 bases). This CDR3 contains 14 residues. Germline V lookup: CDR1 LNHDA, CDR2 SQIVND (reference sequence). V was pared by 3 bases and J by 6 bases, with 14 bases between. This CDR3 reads CASSIREGRSEAFF. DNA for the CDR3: TGTGCCAGTAGTATTCGGGAGGGACGGTCTGAAGCTTTCTTT.

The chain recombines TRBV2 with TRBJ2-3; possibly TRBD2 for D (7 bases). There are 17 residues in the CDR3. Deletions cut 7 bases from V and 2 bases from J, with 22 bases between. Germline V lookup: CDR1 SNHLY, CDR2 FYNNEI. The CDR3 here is CASTASGGPALTDTQYF. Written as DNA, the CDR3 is TGTGCCAGCACTGCCTCCGGGGGGCCGGCTCTCACAGATACGCAGTATTTT. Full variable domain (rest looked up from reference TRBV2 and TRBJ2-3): EPEVTQTPSHQVTQMGQEVILRCVPISNHLYFYWYRQILGQKVEFLVSFYNNEISEKSEIFDDQFSVERPDGSNFTLKIRSTKLEDSAMYFCASTASGGPALTDTQYFGPGTRLTVL.

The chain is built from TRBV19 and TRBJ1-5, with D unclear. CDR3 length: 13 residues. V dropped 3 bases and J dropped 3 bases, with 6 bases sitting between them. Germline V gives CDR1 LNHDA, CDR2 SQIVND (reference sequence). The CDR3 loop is CASSISVNQPQHF. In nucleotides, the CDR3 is TGTGCCAGTAGTATTTCAGTCAATCAGCCCCAGCATTTT.

The CDR3 loop is CASSNRAGDTQYF. As DNA, the CDR3 is TGTGCCAGTAGTAACAGGGCAGGAGATACGCAGTATTTT. V is TRBV19 and J is TRBJ2-3; weak D call: TRBD1 (6 bases). V lost 4 bases and J 5 bases, leaving 10 bases between the germline ends. This CDR3 has 13 amino acids. Germline CDR1 and CDR2: LNHDA and SQIVND (reference sequence).

CDR3 sequence: CAIKSVEANEKLFF. The CDR3, as DNA: TGTGCCATCAAGTCGGTTGAGGCTAATGAAAAACTGTTTTTT. The V and J genes are TRBV10-3 and TRBJ1-4; D is unresolved. Germline V lookup: CDR1 ENHRY, CDR2 SYGVKD. The CDR3 is 14 residues long. V was trimmed by 7 bases and J by 3 bases, leaving 12 bases between them.

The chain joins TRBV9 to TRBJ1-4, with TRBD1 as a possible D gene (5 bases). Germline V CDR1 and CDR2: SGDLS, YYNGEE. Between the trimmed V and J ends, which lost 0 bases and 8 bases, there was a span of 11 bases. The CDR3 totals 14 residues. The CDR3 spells CASSVATGGEKLFF. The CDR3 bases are TGTGCCAGCAGCGTAGCTACAGGAGGGGAAAAACTGTTTTTT.

The CDR3 DNA reads as TGTGCCAGCAGCTTATTTACGGGAGGGAACACAGATACGCAGTATTTT. This codes for CASSLFTGGNTDTQYF. The V and J genes are TRBV7-6 and TRBJ2-3, with 8 bases that match TRBD2. This CDR3 is built from 16 residues. After removal of 2 bases from V and 2 bases from J, the junction contained 6 bases not matched to a gene. Germline CDR1 and CDR2: SGHVS and FNYEAQ.

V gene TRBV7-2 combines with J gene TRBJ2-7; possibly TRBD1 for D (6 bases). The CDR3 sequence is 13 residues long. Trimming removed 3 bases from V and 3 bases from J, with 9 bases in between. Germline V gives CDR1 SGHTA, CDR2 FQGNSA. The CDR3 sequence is CASSFTGSYEQYF. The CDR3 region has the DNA TGTGCCAGCAGCTTCACAGGGAGCTACGAGCAGTACTTC.

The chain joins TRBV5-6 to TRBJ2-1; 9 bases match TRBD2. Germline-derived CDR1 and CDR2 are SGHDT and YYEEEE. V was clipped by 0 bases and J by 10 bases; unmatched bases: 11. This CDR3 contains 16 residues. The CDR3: CASSLAAGGPQGEQFF. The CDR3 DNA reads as TGTGCCAGCAGCTTGGCCGCGGGAGGGCCTCAGGGAGAGCAGTTCTTC. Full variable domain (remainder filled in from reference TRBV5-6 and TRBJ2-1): DAGVTQSPTHLIKTRGQQVTLRCSPKSGHDTVSWYQQALGQGPQFIFQYYEEEERQRGNFPDRFSGHQFPNYSSELNVNALLLGDSALYLCASSLAAGGPQGEQFFGPGTRLTVL.

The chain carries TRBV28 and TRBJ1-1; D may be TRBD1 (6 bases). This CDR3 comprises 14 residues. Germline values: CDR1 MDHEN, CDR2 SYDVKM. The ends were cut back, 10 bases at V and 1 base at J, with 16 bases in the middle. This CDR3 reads CATFNQGPNTEAFF. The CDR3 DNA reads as TGTGCCACCTTTAATCAGGGGCCGAACACTGAAGCTTTCTTT. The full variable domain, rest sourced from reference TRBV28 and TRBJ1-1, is DVKVTQSSRYLVKRTGEKVFLECVQDMDHENMFWYRQDPGLGLRLIYFSYDVKMKEKGDIPEGYSVSREKKERFSLILESASTNQTSMYLCATFNQGPNTEAFFGQGTRLTVV.

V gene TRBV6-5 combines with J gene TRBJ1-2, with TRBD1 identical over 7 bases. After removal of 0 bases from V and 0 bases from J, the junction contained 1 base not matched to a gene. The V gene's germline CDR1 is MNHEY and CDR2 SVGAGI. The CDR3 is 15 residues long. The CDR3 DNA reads TGTGCCAGCAGTTACTCCACAGGGGCTAACTATGGCTACACCTTC. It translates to CASSYSTGANYGYTF.

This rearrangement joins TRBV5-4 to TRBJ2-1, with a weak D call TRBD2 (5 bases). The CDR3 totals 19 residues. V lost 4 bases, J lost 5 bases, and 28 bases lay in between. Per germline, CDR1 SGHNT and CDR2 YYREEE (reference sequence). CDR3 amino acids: CASSPAPNIGSSGDNEQFF. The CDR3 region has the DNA TGTGCCAGCAGCCCCGCCCCCAACATAGGGAGCAGTGGGGACAATGAGCAGTTCTTC.

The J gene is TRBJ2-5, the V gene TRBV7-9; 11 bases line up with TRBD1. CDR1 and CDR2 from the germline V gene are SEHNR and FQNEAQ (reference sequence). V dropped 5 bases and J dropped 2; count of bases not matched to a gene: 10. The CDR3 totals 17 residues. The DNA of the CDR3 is TGTGCCAGCAGCCCCCGGACAGGGGGCCCCTCACAAGAGACCCAGTACTTC. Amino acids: CASSPRTGGPSQETQYF.

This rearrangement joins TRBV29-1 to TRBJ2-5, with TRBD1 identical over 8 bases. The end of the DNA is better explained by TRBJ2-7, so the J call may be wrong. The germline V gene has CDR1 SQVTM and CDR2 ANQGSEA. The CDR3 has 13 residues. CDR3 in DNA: TGCAGCGTTGAAGAGCAGGGGGCTGGCGAGCAGTACTTC. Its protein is CSVEEQGAGEQYF.

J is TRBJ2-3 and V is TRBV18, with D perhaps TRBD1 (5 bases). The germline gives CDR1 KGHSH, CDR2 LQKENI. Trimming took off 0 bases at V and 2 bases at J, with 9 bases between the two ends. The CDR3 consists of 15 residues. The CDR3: CASSPPGRATDTQYF. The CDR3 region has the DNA TGTGCCAGCTCACCACCGGGCAGGGCCACAGATACGCAGTATTTT. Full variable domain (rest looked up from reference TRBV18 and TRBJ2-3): NAGVMQNPRHLVRRRGQEARLRCSPMKGHSHVYWYRQLPEEGLKFMVYLQKENIIDESGMPKERFSAEFPKEGPSILRIQQVVRGDSAAYFCASSPPGRATDTQYFGPGTRLTVL.

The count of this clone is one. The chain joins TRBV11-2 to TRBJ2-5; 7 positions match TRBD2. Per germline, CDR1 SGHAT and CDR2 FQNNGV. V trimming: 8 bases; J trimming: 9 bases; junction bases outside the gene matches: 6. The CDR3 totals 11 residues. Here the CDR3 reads CASGGVEAQYF. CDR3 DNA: TGTGCCAGCGGGGGGGTCGAGGCCCAGTACTTC.

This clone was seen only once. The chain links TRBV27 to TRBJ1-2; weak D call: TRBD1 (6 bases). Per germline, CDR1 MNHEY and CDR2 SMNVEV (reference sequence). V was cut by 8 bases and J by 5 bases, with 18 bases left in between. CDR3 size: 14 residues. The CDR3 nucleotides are TGTGCCAGCTTCACTCCAGGGGTGGATTATGGCTACACCTTC. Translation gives CASFTPGVDYGYTF.

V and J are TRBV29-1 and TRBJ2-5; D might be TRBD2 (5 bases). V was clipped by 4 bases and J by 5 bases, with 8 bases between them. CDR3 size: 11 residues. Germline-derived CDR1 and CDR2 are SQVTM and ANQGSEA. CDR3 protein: CSVGGAETQYF. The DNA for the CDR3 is TGCAGCGTTGGGGGAGCGGAGACCCAGTACTTC.

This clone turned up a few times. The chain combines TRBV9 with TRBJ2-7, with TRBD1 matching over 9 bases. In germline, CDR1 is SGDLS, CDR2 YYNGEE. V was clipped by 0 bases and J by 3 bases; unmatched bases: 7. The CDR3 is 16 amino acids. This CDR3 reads CASSVAPGTGIYEQYF. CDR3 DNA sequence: TGTGCCAGCAGCGTAGCTCCCGGGACAGGGATCTACGAGCAGTACTTC.

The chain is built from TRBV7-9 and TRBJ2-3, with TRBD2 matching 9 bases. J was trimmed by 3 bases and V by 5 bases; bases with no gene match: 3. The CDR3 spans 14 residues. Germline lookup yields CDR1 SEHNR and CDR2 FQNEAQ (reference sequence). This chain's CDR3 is CASSAGLATDTQYF. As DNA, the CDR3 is TGTGCCAGCAGCGCCGGACTAGCGACAGATACGCAGTATTTT. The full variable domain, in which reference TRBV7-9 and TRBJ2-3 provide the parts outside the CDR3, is DTGVSQNPRHKITKRGQNVTFRCDPISEHNRLYWYRQTLGQGPEFLTYFQNEAQLEKSRLLSDRFSAERPKGSFSTLEIQRTEQGDSAMYLCASSAGLATDTQYFGPGTRLTVL.

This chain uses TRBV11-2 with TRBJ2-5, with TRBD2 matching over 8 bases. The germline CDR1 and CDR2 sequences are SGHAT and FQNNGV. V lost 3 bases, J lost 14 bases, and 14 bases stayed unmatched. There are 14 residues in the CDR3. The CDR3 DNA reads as TGTGCCAGCAGCTTGGGCCTAGCGGGCGTCCGCCCCTACTTC. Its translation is CASSLGLAGVRPYF.

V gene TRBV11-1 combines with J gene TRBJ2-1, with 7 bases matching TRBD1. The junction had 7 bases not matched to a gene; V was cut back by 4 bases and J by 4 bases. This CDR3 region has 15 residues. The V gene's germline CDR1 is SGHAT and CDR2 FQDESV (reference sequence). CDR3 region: CASSSDRAEYNEQFF. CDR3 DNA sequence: TGTGCCAGCAGCTCCGACAGGGCAGAGTACAATGAGCAGTTCTTC.